This TCR beta chain is from a study of cytomegalovirus exposure and HLA in healthy donors. Study outcomes and limitations: The analysis excluded some indistinguishable V segments, including TRBV6-2 and TRBV6-3. In a later analysis, compared with equally common non-associated chains, HLA-associated beta chains were more expanded. A highly shared variant cluster was judged a likely technical artifact.

60 Vbeta and 13 Jbeta primers were used in PCR. Only in-frame clones appear in the TCRdb table, and some are missing; sequencing was by immunoSEQ multiplex PCR. The sample records more than 85,000 clones, about three quarters being singletons. As to this clone: Its antigen is not identified.

Germline trimming cut 0 bases from V and 3 bases from J; bases unmatched to any gene: 2. The length of the CDR3 is 15 residues. Germline V gene sequence: CDR1 MGHRA, CDR2 YSYEKL. The chain uses TRBV4-1 and TRBJ1-5; 7 positions match TRBD1. Sample: PBMCs. The receptor was isolated from a woman aged 25 to 45 in good health and CMV-seronegative. The CDR3 nucleotides are TGCGCCAGCAGCCAAGATGGGACAGTCAATCAGCCCCAGCATTTT. Encoded protein: CASSQDGTVNQPQHF.